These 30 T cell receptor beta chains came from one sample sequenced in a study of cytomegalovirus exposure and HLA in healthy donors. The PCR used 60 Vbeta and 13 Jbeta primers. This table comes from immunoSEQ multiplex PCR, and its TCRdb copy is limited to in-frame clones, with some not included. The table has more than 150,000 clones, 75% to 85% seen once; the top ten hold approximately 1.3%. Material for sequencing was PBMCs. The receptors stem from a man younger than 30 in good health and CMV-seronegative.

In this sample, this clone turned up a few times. CDR3 protein: CASSRGTTGNTIYF. CDR3 sequence (DNA): TGTGCCAGCAGCCGCGGTACGACGGGAAACACCATATATTTT. The chain links TRBV2 to TRBJ1-3; D gene unclear. From germline, CDR1 is SNHLY and CDR2 FYNNEI. V was pared by 6 bases and J by 4 bases, with 13 bases between. The CDR3 runs 14 residues.

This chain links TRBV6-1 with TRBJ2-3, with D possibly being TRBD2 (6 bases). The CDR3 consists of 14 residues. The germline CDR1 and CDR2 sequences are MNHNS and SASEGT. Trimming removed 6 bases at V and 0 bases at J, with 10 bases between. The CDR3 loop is CASRPTRSTDTQYF. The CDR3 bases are TGTGCCAGCAGGCCGACTAGAAGCACAGATACGCAGTATTTT.

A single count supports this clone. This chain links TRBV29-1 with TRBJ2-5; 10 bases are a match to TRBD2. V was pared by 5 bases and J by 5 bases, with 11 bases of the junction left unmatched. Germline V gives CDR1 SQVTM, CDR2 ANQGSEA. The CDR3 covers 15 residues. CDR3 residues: CSVLIAGGRRETQYF. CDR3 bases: TGCAGCGTTCTTATAGCGGGGGGACGAAGGGAGACCCAGTACTTC.

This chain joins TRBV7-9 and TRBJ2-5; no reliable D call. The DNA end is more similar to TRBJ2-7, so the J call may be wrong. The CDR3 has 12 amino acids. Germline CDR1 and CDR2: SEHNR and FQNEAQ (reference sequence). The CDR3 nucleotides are TGTGCCAGCAGCTTAGATCACTACGAGCAGTACTTC. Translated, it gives CASSLDHYEQYF.

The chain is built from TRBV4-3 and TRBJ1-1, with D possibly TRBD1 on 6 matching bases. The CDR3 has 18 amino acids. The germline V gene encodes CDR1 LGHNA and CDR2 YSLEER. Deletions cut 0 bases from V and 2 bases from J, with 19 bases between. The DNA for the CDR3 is TGCGCCAGCAGCCAAGATCATTGGGAACAACAGGGCAACACTGAAGCTTTCTTT. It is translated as CASSQDHWEQQGNTEAFF.

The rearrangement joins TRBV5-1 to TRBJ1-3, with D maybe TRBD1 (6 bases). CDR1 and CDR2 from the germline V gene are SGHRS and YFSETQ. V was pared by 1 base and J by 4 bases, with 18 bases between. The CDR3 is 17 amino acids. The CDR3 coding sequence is TGCGCCAGCAGCTTGCCCCAGGACAGTCTGTTGGGAAACACCATATATTTT. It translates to CASSLPQDSLLGNTIYF. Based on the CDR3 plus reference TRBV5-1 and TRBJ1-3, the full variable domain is KAGVTQTPRYLIKTRGQQVTLSCSPISGHRSVSWYQQTPGQGLQFLFEYFSETQRNKGNFPGRFSGRQFSNSRSEMNVSTLELGDSALYLCASSLPQDSLLGNTIYFGEGSWLTVV.

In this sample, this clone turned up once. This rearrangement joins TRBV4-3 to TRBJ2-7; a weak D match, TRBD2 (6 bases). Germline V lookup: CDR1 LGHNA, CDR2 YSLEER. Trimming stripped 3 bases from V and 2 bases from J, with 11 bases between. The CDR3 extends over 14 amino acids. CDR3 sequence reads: CASSQGEATYEQYF. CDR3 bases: TGCGCCAGCAGCCAGGGGGAGGCCACCTACGAGCAGTACTTC.

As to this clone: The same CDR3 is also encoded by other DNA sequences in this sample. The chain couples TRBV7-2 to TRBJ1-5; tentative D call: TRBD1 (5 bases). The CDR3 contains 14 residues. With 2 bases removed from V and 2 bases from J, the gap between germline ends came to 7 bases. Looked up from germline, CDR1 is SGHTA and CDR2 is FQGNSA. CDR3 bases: TGTGCCAGCAGCTTACAGGGCGGCAATCAGCCCCAGCATTTT. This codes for CASSLQGGNQPQHF.

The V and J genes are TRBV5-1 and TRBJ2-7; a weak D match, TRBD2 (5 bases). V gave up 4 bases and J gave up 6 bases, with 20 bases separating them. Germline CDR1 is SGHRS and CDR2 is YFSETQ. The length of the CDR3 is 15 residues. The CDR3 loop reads CASSDGLWEYGEQYF. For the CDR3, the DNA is TGCGCCAGCAGCGACGGGCTTTGGGAGTACGGCGAGCAGTACTTC.

As DNA, the CDR3 is TGTGCCAGCAGGCGGGAAACCTACGAGCAGTACTTC. Translated, it gives CASRRETYEQYF. The rearrangement links TRBV13 to TRBJ2-7, with a weak D call TRBD2 (6 bases). Trimming removed 6 bases from V and 2 bases from J, with 8 bases in between. From germline, CDR1 is PRHDT and CDR2 FYEKMQ (reference sequence). The CDR3 spans 12 residues. Full variable domain (rest looked up from reference TRBV13 and TRBJ2-7): AAGVIQSPRHLIKEKRETATLKCYPIPRHDTVYWYQQGPGQDPQFLISFYEKMQSDKGSIPDRFSAQQFSDYHSELNMSSLELGDSALYFCASRRETYEQYFGPGTRLTVT.

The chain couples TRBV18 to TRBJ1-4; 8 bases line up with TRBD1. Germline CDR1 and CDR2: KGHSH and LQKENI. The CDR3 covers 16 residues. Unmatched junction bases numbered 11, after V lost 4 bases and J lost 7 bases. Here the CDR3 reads CASSLVGRGPTEKLFF. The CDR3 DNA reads TGTGCCAGCTCACTGGTGGGCAGGGGGCCTACTGAAAAACTGTTTTTT. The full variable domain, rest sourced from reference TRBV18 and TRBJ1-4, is NAGVMQNPRHLVRRRGQEARLRCSPMKGHSHVYWYRQLPEEGLKFMVYLQKENIIDESGMPKERFSAEFPKEGPSILRIQQVVRGDSAAYFCASSLVGRGPTEKLFFGSGTQLSVL.

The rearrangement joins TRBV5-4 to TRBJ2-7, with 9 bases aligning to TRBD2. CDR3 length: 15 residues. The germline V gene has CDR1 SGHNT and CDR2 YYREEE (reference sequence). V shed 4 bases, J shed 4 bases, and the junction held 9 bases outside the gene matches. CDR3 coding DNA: TGTGCCAGCAGCACACCGGGACTAGCTTCTTACGAGCAGTACTTC. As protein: CASSTPGLASYEQYF.

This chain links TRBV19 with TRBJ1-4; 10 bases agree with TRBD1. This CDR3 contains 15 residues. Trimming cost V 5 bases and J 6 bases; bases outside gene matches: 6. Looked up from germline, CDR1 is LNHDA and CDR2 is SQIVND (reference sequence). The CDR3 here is CASSSRTGGDEKLFF. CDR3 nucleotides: TGTGCCAGTAGTTCCAGGACAGGGGGGGATGAAAAACTGTTTTTT.

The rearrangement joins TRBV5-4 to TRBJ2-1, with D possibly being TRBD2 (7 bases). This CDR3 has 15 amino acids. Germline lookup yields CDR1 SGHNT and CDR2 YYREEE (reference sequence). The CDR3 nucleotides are TGTGCAAGTAGGGAAGGGCGGGGGCCCGTCGGTGAGCAGTTCTTC. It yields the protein CASREGRGPVGEQFF. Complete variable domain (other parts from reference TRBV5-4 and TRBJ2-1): ETGVTQSPTHLIKTRGQQVTLRCSSQSGHNTVSWYQQALGQGPQFIFQYYREEENGRGNFPPRFSGLQFPNYSSELNVNALELDDSALYLCASREGRGPVGEQFFGPGTRLTVL.

CDR3 protein: CASSPEGLDWAQETQYF. The DNA of the CDR3 is TGTGCCAGCAGCCCCGAAGGACTGGACTGGGCACAAGAGACCCAGTACTTC. The gene calls are TRBV11-2 and TRBJ2-5; D possibly corresponds to TRBD2 (5 bases). Trimming removed 5 bases at V and 2 bases at J, with 21 bases between. The CDR3 extends over 17 amino acids. The germline V gene encodes CDR1 SGHAT and CDR2 FQNNGV. The full variable domain, rest sourced from reference TRBV11-2 and TRBJ2-5, is EAGVAQSPRYKIIEKRQSVAFWCNPISGHATLYWYQQILGQGPKLLIQFQNNGVVDDSQLPKDRFSAERLKGVDSTLKIQPAKLEDSAVYLCASSPEGLDWAQETQYFGPGTRLLVL.

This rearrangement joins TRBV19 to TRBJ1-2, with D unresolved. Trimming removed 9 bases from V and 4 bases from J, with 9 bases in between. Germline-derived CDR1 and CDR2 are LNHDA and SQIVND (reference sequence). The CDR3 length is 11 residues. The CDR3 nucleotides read TGTGCCAGCTTTGTGGCCTATGGCTACACCTTC. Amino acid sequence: CASFVAYGYTF. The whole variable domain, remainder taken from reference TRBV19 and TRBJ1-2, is DGGITQSPKYLFRKEGQNVTLSCEQNLNHDAMYWYRQDPGQGLRLIYYSQIVNDFQKGDIAEGYSVSREKKESFPLTVTSAQKNPTAFYLCASFVAYGYTFGSGTRLTVV.

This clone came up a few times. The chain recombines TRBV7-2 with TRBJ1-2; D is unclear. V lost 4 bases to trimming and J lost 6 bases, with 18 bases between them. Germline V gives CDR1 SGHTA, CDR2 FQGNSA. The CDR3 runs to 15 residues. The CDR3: CASSSEVPGGHGYTF. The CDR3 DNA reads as TGTGCCAGCAGCTCCGAAGTTCCGGGCGGGCATGGCTACACCTTC. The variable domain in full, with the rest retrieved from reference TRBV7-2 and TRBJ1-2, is GAGVSQSPSNKVTEKGKDVELRCDPISGHTALYWYRQSLGQGLEFLIYFQGNSAPDKSGLPSDRFSAERTGGSVSTLTIQRTQQEDSAVYLCASSSEVPGGHGYTFGSGTRLTVV.

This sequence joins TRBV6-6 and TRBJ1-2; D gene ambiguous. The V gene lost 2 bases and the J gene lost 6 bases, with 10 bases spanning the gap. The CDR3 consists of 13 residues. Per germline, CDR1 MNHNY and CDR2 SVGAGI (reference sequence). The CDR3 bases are TGTGCCAGCAGTTACGAGGATCTAAATGGCTACACCTTC. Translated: CASSYEDLNGYTF.

The DNA for the CDR3 is TGTGCCAGCAGCCTACAGGACAGGGGTTTAGATGGCTACACCTTC. Protein: CASSLQDRGLDGYTF. The rearrangement uses TRBV7-2 and TRBJ1-2, with 9 nucleotides matching TRBD1. CDR3 size: 15 residues. Germline V gene data show CDR1 as SGHTA and CDR2 as FQGNSA. With V trimmed by 5 bases and J by 6 bases, 10 bases remained unmatched.

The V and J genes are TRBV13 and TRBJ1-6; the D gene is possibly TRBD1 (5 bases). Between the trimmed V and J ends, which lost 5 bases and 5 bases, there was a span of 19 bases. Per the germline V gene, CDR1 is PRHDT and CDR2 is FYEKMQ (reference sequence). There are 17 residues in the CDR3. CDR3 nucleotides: TGTGCCAGCAGCCGCAGGGTTAGTAGTACCCATAATTCACCCCTCCACTTT. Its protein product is CASSRRVSSTHNSPLHF.

In DNA, the CDR3 is TGTGCCAGTAGTCAATGGGGGACAGGGGGGACGAGAGGTGGCTACACCTTC. This encodes CASSQWGTGGTRGGYTF. The chain is built from TRBV19 and TRBJ1-2, with 11 positions matching TRBD1. Germline-derived CDR1 and CDR2 are LNHDA and SQIVND (reference sequence). The J segment lost 7 bases and the V segment lost 5 bases, leaving 15 bases of the junction unmatched. The CDR3 is 17 amino acids.

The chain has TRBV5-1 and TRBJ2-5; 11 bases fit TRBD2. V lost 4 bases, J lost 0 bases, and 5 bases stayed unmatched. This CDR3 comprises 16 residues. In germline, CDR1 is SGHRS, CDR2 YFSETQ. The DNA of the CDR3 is TGCGCCAGCAGCCTCCTAGCGGGAGGTAACCAAGAGACCCAGTACTTC. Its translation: CASSLLAGGNQETQYF.

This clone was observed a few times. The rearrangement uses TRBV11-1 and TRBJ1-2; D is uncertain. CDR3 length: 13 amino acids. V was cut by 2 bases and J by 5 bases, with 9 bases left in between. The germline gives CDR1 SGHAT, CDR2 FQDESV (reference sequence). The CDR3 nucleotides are TGTGCCAGCAGCTTATATAACGGTTATGGCTACACCTTC. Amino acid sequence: CASSLYNGYGYTF.

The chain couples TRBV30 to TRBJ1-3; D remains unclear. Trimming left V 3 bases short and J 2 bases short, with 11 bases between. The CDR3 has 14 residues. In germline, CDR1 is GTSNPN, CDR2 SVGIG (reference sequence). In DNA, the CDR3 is TGTGCCTGGAGCCCACTAGGTACTGGAAACACCATATATTTT. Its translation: CAWSPLGTGNTIYF.

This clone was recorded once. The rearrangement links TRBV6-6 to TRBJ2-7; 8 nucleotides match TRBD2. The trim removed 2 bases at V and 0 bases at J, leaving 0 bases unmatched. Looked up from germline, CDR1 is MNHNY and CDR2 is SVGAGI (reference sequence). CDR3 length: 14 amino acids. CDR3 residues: CASSYSGSSYEQYF. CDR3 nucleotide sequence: TGTGCCAGCAGTTACAGCGGGAGCTCCTACGAGCAGTACTTC.

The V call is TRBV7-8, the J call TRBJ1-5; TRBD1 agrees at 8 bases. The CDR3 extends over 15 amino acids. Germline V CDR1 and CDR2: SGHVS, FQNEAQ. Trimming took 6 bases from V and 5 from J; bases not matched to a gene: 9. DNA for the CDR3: TGTGCCAGCAGTTATACAGGGGGGGGAGATCAGCCCCAGCATTTT. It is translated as CASSYTGGGDQPQHF.

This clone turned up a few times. CDR3: CASRNPTGGRQMDTQYF. Written as DNA, the CDR3 is TGTGCCAGCCGGAACCCGACAGGGGGGAGACAGATGGATACGCAGTATTTT. V and J are TRBV27 and TRBJ2-3, with TRBD1 matching 9 bases. Trimming cost V 8 bases and J 6 bases; bases outside gene matches: 18. The CDR3 spans 17 residues. The V gene's germline CDR1 is MNHEY and CDR2 SMNVEV (reference sequence).

The DNA for the CDR3 is TGTGCCAGCAGGATGGGACAGGGGATGATAGAAGCTTTCTTT. Translated: CASRMGQGMIEAFF. The chain joins TRBV6-1 to TRBJ1-1, with TRBD1 matching 10 bases. V was pared by 6 bases and J by 8 bases, with 9 bases of the junction left unmatched. CDR1 is MNHNS, CDR2 SASEGT, per germline. This CDR3 has 14 amino acids.

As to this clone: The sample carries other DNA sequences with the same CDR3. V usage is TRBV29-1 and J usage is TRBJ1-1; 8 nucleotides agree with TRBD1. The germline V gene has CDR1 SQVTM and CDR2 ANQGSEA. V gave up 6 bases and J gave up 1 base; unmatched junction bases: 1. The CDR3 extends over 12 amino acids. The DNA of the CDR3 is TGCAGCGTAGACAGGGGGAACACTGAAGCTTTCTTT. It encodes CSVDRGNTEAFF.

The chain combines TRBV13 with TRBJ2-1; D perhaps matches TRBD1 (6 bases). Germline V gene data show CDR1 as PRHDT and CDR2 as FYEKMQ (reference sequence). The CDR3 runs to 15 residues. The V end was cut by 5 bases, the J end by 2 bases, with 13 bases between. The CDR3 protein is CASSHYSGAYNEQFF. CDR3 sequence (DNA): TGTGCCAGCAGCCACTACTCAGGGGCCTACAATGAGCAGTTCTTC.